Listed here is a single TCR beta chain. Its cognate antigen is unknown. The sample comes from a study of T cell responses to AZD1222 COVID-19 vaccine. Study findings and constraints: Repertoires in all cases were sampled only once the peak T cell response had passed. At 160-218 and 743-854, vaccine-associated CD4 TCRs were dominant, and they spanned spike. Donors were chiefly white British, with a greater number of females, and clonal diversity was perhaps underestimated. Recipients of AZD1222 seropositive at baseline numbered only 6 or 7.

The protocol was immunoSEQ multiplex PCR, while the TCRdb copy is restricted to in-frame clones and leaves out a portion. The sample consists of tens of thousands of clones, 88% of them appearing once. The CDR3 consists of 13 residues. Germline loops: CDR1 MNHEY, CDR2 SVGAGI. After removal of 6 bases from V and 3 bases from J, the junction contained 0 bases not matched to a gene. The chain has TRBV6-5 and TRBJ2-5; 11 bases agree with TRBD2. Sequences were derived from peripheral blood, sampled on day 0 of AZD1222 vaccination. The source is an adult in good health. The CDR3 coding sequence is TGTGCCAGCAGACTAGCGGGAGAAGAGACCCAGTACTTC. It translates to CASRLAGEETQYF.